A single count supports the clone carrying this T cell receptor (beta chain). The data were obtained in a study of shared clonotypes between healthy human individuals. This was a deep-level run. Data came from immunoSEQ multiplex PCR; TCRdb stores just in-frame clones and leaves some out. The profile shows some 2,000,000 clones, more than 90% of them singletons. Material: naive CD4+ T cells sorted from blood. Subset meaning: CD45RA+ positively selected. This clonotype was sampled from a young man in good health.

The CDR3 protein is CASSQNSENEQYF. The CDR3 DNA reads TGCGCCAGCAGCCAAAACAGCGAAAACGAGCAGTACTTC. The rearrangement uses TRBV4-1 and TRBJ2-7; D not resolved. The germline V and J ends were trimmed by 2 bases and 5 bases, with 10 bases remaining between them. Per the germline V gene, CDR1 is MGHRA and CDR2 is YSYEKL. This CDR3 is built from 13 residues.